This TCR beta chain is drawn from a study of blood T cell repertoires in COVID-19. Across the whole study: Nucleic acid was either cDNA or gDNA, and it came from T cells, B-cell-depleted T cells, or PBMCs.

Looked up from germline, CDR1 is LNHDA and CDR2 is SQIVND (reference sequence). V was pared by 4 bases and J by 4 bases, with 22 bases between. The CDR3 totals 17 residues. As processed by the authors: For nucleated cells, counts were estimated from reference gene primer amplification. TCRdb's copy holds only in-frame clones and misses some; the assay was immunoSEQ multiplex PCR. V and J calls plus clone size are reproduced from that table; the DNA served to infer D and trimming. The data hold fewer than 150,000 clones, with around 73% observed a single time. What was sequenced was peripheral blood. This rearrangement joins TRBV19 to TRBJ1-2; D is possibly TRBD1 (5 bases). This TCR was sampled from a man aged 55 to 70 who had recovered from COVID-19. CDR3 nucleotides: TGTGCCAGTAGTAGCCCCGGTGGGCAGGGAAGAGGCTATGGCTACACCTTC. Encoded protein: CASSSPGGQGRGYGYTF.